The clone carrying this T cell receptor (beta chain) was picked up one time. Its antigen is unidentified. The sample belongs to a study of T cell responses to AZD1222 COVID-19 vaccine. Broader study findings: Spike as a whole was targeted by vaccine-associated CD4 TCRs, dominant at 160-218 and 743-854. In a largely white British group with more females than males, clonal diversity was possibly underestimated. Rises in breadth and depth of Spike-specific TCRs came after two AZD1222 doses.

CDR3 length equals 12 residues. From germline, CDR1 is SGHTS and CDR2 YDEGEE. Trimming stripped 1 base from V and 9 bases from J, with 8 bases between. Method: immunoSEQ multiplex PCR; TCRdb's copy keeps in-frame clones and lacks some. Among approximately 120,000 clones, approximately 80% were seen once, and the ten largest hold 27%. The specimen comprised peripheral blood, sampled 28 days after the second AZD1222 dose. The chain carries TRBV5-8 and TRBJ2-1; D is ambiguous. The clonotype originates from an adult who received the AZD1222 COVID-19 vaccine. In nucleotides, the CDR3 is TGTGCCAGCAGCTTGAGTCTTTTTGAGCAGTTCTTC. Translated, it gives CASSLSLFEQFF.